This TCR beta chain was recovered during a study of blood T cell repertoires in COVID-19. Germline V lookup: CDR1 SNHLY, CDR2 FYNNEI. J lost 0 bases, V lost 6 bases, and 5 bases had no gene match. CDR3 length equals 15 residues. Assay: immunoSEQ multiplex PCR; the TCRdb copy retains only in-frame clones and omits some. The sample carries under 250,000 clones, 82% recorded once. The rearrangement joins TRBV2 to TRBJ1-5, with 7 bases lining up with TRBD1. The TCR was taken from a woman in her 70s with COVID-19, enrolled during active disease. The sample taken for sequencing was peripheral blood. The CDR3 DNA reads TGTGCCAGCAGCGTGACAGGGAATAGCAATCAGCCCCAGCATTTT. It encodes CASSVTGNSNQPQHF.